The present entry profiles one T cell receptor beta chain with its context. The antigen is not known. The repertoire was sequenced with immunoSEQ multiplex PCR; TCRdb's copy has only in-frame clones and lacks some. The data contain some 100,000 clones, about 90% of them singletons. These data come from a study of PD-L1 blockade in urothelial cancer. Across the whole study: It was at 3 weeks (second dose) and 6 weeks after treatment start that blood was analyzed. Broader study findings: Survival was better when pretreatment blood TCR clonality fell below the median. Durable-benefit patients showed greater tumor-associated blood clone expansion at 3 weeks.

The V gene's germline CDR1 is SGHRS and CDR2 YFSETQ. V lost 5 bases, J lost 7 bases, and 10 bases stayed unmatched. The CDR3 covers 14 residues. This chain connects TRBV5-1 to TRBJ1-2; TRBD1 agrees at 8 bases. This receptor was obtained from a woman at least 80 years old with urothelial cancer. The material sequenced was PBMCs, taken around atezolizumab (anti-PD-L1) treatment. CDR3: CASSQMSGGGGYTF. CDR3 DNA: TGCGCCAGCAGTCAGATGTCAGGGGGCGGTGGCTACACCTTC.